This T cell receptor (beta chain) was identified in a study of CD8+ T cells in alopecia areata. Study context: At a dose of 5 to 10 mg twice daily, oral tofacitinib was given to treated patients.

Extracted from the samples, RNA was reverse transcribed into cDNA to serve as the sequencing template. Produced via immunoSEQ multiplex PCR; TCRdb's table is partial and in-frame only. The table records some 240,000 clones, about 58% of them present only once. Treatment: oral pan-JAK inhibitor, 5-10 mg twice daily. CDR3 size: 13 residues. Germline V lookup: CDR1 SGHRS, CDR2 YFSETQ. The germline V and J ends were trimmed by 4 bases and 4 bases, with 10 bases remaining between them. The receptor's source is a human donor with alopecia areata. Sequencing used CD4+ T cells sorted from blood, obtained at week 4, from a patient treated with tofacitinib. The rearrangement links TRBV5-1 to TRBJ2-3, with no clear D. In DNA form, the CDR3 reads TGCGCCAGCAGCCCCCGTTGGGCAGATACGCAGTATTTT. Amino acids: CASSPRWADTQYF.